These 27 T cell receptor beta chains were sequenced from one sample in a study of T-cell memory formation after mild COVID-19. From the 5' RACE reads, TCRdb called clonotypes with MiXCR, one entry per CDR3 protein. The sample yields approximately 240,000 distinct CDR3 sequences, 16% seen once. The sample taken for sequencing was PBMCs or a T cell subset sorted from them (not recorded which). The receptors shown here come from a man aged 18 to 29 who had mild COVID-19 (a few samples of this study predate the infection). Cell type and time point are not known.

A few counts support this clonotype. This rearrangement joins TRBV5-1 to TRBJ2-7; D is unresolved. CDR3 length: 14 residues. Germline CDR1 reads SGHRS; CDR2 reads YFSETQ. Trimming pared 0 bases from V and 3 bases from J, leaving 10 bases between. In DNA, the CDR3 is TGCGCCAGCAGCTTGGACACAGACCGCTACGAGCAGTACGTC. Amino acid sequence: CASSLDTDRYEQYV.

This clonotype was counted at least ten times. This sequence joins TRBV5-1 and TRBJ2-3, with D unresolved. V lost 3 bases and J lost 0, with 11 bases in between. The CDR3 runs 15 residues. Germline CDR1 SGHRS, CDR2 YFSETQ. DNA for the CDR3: TGCGCCAGCAGCTCCCGGCCCACAAGCACAGATACGCAGTATTTT. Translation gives CASSSRPTSTDTQYF.

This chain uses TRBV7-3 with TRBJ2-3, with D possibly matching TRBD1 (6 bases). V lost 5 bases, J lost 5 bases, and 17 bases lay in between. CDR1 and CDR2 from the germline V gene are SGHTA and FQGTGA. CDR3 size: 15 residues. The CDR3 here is CASSLRGWGIDTQYF. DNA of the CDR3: TGTGCCAGCAGCCTCAGGGGATGGGGGATAGATACGCAGTATTTT.

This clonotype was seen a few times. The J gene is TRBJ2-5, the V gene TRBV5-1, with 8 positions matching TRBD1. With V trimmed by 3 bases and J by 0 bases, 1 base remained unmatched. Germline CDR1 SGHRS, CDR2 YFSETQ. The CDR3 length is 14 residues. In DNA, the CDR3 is TGCGCCAGCAGCTGGGACAGGAACCAAGAGACCCAGTACTTC. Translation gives CASSWDRNQETQYF.

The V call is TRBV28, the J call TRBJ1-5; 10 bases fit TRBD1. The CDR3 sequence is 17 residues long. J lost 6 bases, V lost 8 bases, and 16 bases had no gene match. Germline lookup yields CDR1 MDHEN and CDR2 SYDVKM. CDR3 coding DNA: TGTGCCAGCCCGCCCGCCATCGACAGGGGGCTAGTTCAGCCCCAGCATTTT. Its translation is CASPPAIDRGLVQPQHF.

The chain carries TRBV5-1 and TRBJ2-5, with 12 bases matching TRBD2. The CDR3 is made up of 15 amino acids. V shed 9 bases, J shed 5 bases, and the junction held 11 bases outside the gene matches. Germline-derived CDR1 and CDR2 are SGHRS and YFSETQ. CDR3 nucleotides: TGCGCCACCCGGACTAGCGGGGAGTCCGGCGAGACCCAGTACTTC. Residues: CATRTSGESGETQYF. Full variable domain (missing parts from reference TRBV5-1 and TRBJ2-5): KAGVTQTPRYLIKTRGQQVTLSCSPISGHRSVSWYQQTPGQGLQFLFEYFSETQRNKGNFPGRFSGRQFSNSRSEMNVSTLELGDSALYLCATRTSGESGETQYFGPGTRLLVL.

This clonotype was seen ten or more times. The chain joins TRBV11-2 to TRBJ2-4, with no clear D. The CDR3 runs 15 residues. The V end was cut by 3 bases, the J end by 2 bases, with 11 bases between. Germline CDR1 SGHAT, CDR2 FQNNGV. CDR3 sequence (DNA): TGTGCCAGCAGCTTCGGCGGTAGTACCAAAAACATTCAGTACTTC. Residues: CASSFGGSTKNIQYF.

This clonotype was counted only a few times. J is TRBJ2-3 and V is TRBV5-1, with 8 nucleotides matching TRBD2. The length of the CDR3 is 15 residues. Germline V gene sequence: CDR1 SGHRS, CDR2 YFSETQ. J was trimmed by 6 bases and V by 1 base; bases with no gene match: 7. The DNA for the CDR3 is TGCGCCAGCAGCTTGAGCCTAGCGGGCTCCGATACGCAGTATTTT. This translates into CASSLSLAGSDTQYF.

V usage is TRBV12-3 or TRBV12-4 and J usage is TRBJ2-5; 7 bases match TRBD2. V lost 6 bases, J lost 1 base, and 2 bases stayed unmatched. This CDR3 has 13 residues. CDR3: CASRRTSQETQYF. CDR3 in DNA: TGTGCCAGCAGGAGGACTAGCCAAGAGACCCAGTACTTC.

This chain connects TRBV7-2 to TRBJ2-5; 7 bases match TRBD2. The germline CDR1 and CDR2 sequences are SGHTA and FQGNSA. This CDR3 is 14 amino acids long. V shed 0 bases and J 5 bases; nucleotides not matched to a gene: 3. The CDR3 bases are TGTGCCAGCAGCTTAGCGGGGGGGTGGGAGACCCAGTACTTC. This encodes CASSLAGGWETQYF.

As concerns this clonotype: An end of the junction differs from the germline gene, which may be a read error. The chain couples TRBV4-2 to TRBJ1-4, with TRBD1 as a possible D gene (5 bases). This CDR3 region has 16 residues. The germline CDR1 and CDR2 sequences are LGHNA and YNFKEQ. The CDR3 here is CASSQDKGTEGEKLFF. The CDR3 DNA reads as TGTGCCAGCAGCCAAGATAAAGGGACCGAAGGGGAAAAATTGTTTTTT.

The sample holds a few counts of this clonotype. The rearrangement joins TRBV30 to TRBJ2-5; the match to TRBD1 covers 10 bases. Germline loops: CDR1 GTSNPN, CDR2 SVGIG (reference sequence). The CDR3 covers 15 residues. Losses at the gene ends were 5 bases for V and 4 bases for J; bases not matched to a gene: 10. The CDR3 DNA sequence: TGTGCCTGGGGCCCCCGACAGGGGGCAGGAGAGACCCAGTACTTC. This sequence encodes CAWGPRQGAGETQYF.

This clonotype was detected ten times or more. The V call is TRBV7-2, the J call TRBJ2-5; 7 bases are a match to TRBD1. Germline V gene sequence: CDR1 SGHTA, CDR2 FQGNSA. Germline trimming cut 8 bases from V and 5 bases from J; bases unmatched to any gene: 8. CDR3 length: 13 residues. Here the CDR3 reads CASGRQGVETQYF. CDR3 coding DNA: TGTGCCAGCGGCCGACAGGGAGTGGAGACCCAGTACTTC.

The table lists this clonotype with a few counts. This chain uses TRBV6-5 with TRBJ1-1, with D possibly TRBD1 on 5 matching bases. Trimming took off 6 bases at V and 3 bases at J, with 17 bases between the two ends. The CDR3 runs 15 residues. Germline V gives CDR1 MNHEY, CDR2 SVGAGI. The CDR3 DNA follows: TGTGCCAGCAGCCCACTGGGCCAGGGTTACACTGAAGCTTTCTTT. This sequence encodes CASSPLGQGYTEAFF.

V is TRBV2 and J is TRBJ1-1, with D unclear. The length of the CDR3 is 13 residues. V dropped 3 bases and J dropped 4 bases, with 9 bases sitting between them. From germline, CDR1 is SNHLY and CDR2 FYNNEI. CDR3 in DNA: TGTGCCAGCAGTGAGGAGTCGGGCACTGAAGCTTTCTTT. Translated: CASSEESGTEAFF.

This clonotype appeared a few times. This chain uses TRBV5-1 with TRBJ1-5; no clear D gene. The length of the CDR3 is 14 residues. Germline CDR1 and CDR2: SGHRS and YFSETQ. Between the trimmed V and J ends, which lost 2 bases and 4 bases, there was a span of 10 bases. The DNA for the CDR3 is TGCGCCAGCAGCTTAGACCCGGTGAATCAGCCCCAGCATTTT. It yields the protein CASSLDPVNQPQHF.

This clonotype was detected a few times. The CDR3 DNA reads TGCAGCGTTGAAGGGAGGGTCATGAACACTGAAGCTTTCTTT. Residues: CSVEGRVMNTEAFF. The rearrangement links TRBV29-1 to TRBJ1-1; D is unresolved. The length of the CDR3 is 14 residues. Germline loops: CDR1 SQVTM, CDR2 ANQGSEA. V dropped 1 base and J dropped 0 bases, with 9 bases sitting between them.

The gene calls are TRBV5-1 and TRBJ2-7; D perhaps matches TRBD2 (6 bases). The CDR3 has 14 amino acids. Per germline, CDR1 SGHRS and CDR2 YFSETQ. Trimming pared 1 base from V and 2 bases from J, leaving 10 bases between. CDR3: CASSLTREAYEQYF. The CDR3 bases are TGCGCCAGCAGCTTGACCAGGGAGGCCTACGAGCAGTACTTC.

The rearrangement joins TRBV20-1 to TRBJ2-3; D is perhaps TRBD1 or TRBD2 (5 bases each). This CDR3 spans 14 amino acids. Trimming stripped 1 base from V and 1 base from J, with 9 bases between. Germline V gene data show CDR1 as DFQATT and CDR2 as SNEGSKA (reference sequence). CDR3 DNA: TGCAGTGCTAGAGTGGGGGAAGGCACAGATACGCAGTATTTT. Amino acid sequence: CSARVGEGTDTQYF.

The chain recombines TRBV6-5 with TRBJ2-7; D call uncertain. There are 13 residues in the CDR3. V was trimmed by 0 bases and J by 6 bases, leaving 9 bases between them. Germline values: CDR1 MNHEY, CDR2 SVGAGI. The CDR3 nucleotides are TGTGCCAGCAGTTACTCGATGGGTTCCGAGCAGTACGTC. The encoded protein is CASSYSMGSEQYV.

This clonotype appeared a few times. The CDR3: CASSVALTSGVQETQYF. CDR3 bases: TGTGCCAGCAGCGTAGCCCTGACTAGCGGGGTTCAGGAGACCCAGTACTTC. This chain connects TRBV9 to TRBJ2-5; TRBD2 aligns across 11 bases. The CDR3 has 17 amino acids. V was pared by 0 bases and J by 5 bases, with 9 bases of the junction left unmatched. Germline lookup yields CDR1 SGDLS and CDR2 YYNGEE.

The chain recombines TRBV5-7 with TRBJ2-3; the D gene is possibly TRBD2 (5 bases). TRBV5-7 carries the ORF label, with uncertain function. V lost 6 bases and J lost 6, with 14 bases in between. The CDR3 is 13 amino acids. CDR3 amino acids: CASISTRRDTQYF. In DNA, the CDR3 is TGTGCCAGCATCTCTACCCGGAGGGATACGCAGTATTTT.

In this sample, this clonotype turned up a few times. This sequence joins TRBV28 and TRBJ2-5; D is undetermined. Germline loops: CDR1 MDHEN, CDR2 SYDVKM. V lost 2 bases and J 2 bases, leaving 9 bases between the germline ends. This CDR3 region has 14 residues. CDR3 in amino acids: CASSLSSYQETQYF. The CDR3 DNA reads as TGTGCCAGCAGTTTAAGTTCCTATCAAGAGACCCAGTACTTC.

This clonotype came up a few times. CDR3 coding DNA: TGTGCCAGCAGTTACTCGGGTAGCGGGGGTTACGAGCAGTACTTC. This translates into CASSYSGSGGYEQYF. The rearrangement joins TRBV6-5 to TRBJ2-7; TRBD2 agrees at 9 bases. This CDR3 is 15 amino acids long. With V trimmed by 0 bases and J by 4 bases, 4 bases remained unmatched. Looked up from germline, CDR1 is MNHEY and CDR2 is SVGAGI.

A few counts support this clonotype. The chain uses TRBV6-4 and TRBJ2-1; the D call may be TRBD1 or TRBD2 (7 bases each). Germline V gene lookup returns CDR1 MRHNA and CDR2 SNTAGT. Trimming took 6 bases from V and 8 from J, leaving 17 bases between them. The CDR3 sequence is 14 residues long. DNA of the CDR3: TGTGCCAGCAGCCGGACAGGTGGGGGGGATGAGCAGTTCTTC. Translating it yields CASSRTGGGDEQFF.

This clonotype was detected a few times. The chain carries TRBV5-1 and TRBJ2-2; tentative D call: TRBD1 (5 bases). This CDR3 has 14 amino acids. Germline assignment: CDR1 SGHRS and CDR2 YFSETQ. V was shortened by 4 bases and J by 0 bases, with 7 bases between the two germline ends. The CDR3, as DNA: TGCGCCAGCAGCCAGGACACGAACACCGGGGAGCTGTTTTTT. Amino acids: CASSQDTNTGELFF.

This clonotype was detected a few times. This CDR3 is CATTRRDRGYGYTF. CDR3 DNA: TGTGCCACCACACGCCGGGACAGGGGCTATGGCTACACCTTC. This sequence joins TRBV6-1 and TRBJ1-2, with TRBD1 matching over 10 bases. There are 14 residues in the CDR3. Germline V lookup: CDR1 MNHNS, CDR2 SASEGT. V trimming: 10 bases; J trimming: 4 bases; junction bases outside the gene matches: 9.